Listed below are T cell receptor beta chains from one sample, sequenced in a study of cytomegalovirus exposure and HLA in healthy donors. Method: immunoSEQ multiplex PCR; TCRdb's copy keeps in-frame clones and lacks some. This table holds approximately 50,000 clones, 50% to 70% found once. Sequences were obtained from PBMCs. The receptors stem from a human donor in good health. Both conserved end residues are part of each CDR3.

V: TRBV6-5; J: TRBJ2-5; CDR3: CASSGLLGETQYF
V: TRBV19; J: TRBJ1-3; CDR3: CASRMGGAGLSGNTIYF
V: TRBV7-8; J: TRBJ1-2; CDR3: CASSSAGTSYGYTF
V: TRBV6-5; J: TRBJ1-1; CDR3: CASSSYLNTEAFF
V: TRBV5-6; J: TRBJ2-1; CDR3: CASSATGFPFLDEQFF
V: TRBV7-2; J: TRBJ2-3; CDR3: CASSLPVTDTQYF
V: TRBV10-3; J: TRBJ2-5; CDR3: CAIRGGQAQETQYF
V: TRBV6-1; J: TRBJ2-1; CDR3: CASSGSYLRSYNEQFF
V: TRBV6-5; J: NA; CDR3: CATRGESYEQYF
V: TRBV5-4; J: TRBJ1-2; CDR3: CASSLDREVHGYTF
V: TRBV6-5; J: TRBJ2-1; CDR3: CASSLKGVYNGQFF
V: TRBV29-1; J: TRBJ1-1; CDR3: CSTESRDKNTEAFF
V: TRBV19; J: TRBJ1-1; CDR3: CASRNFGTGSNTEAFF
V: TRBV5-1; J: TRBJ2-7; CDR3: CASSLETGVEQYF
V: TRBV2; J: TRBJ2-1; CDR3: CASSSGLAGGHEQFF
V: TRBV6-1; J: TRBJ1-5; CDR3: CASTKYGGNQPQHF
V: TRBV5-4; J: TRBJ1-4; CDR3: CASSSNLGGARPTNEKLFF
V: TRBV7-6; J: TRBJ1-1; CDR3: CASSLPSVNTEAFF
V: TRBV9; J: TRBJ2-3; CDR3: CASSVGGLPSTDTQYF
V: TRBV9; J: TRBJ2-3; CDR3: CASSVGTGLLGDTQYF
V: TRBV28; J: TRBJ2-5; CDR3: CASRPRDPGRGETQYF
V: TRBV30; J: TRBJ1-2; CDR3: CAWARDRALTNYGYTF